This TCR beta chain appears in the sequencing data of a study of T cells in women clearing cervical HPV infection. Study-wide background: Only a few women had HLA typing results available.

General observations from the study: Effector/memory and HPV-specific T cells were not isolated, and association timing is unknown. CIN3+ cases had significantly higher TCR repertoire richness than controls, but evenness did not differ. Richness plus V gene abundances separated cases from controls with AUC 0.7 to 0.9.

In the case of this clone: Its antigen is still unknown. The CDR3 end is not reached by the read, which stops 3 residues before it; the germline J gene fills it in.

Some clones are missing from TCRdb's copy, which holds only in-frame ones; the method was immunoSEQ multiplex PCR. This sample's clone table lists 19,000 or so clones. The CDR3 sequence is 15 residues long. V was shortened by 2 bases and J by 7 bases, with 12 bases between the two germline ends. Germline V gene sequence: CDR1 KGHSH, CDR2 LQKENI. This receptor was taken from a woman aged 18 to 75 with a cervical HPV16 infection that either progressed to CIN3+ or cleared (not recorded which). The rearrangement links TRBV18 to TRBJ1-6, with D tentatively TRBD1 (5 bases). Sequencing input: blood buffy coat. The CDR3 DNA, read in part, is TGTGCCAGCTCACCAGGGGCAGGGTGGAATTCACCC. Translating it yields CASSPGAGWNSP. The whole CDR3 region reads CASSPGAGWNSPLHF.